The next 14 T cell receptor beta chains were all read from a single sample in a study of identical twins. Via MiXCR, TCRdb re-called the 5' RACE reads, giving one row per CDR3 protein. The table has 350,000 to 400,000 distinct CDR3 sequences, around 9% seen once. Sequenced sample: naive T cells sorted from blood. The receptors shown here come from a woman aged 50 to 60 in good health.

This clonotype was counted ten times or more. Since the CDR3 does not end with the conserved phenylalanine or tryptophan, this likely comes from a read error. No DNA is shown, since the ends of the CDR3 on it are uncertain; the CDR3 is the one TCRdb lists. The CDR3 spells CASTEGGTGTN. The chain carries TRBV12-3 or TRBV12-4 and TRBJ1-3; the D segment call TRBD1 is taken from the table without a DNA check. The CDR3 has 11 residues if both end residues are counted.

V gene TRBV6-2 or TRBV6-3 combines with J gene TRBJ2-2; possibly TRBD2 for D (6 bases). Trimming took 6 bases from V and 5 from J, leaving 22 bases between them. The CDR3 runs to 17 residues. Germline V gives CDR1 MNHEY, CDR2 SVGEGT. The CDR3 coding sequence is TGTGCCAGCAGAAATAACGTCGGGAGCCCTAGTACCGGGGAGCTGTTTTTT. This codes for CASRNNVGSPSTGELFF.

There are many counts of this clonotype. V gene TRBV5-1 combines with J gene TRBJ2-1; tentatively, D is TRBD1 (7 bases). Germline V gene lookup returns CDR1 SGHRS and CDR2 YFSETQ. The CDR3 contains 16 residues. Trimming removed 4 bases from V and 12 bases from J, with 26 bases in between. The CDR3 nucleotides read TGCGCCAGCAGCCTTAATGGAGGAGGGGGCGCCCAGGGGCAGTTCTTC. This sequence encodes CASSLNGGGGAQGQFF.

This clonotype was observed a few times. The genes are TRBV10-2 and TRBJ2-7, with a possible D match to TRBD2 (5 bases). Germline-derived CDR1 and CDR2 are WSHSY and SAAADI. Trimming took 8 bases from V and 3 from J, leaving 14 bases between them. The CDR3 is 13 residues long. CDR3 nucleotides: TGCGCCAGCCTATTCCCCGCGGGCTACGAGCAGTACTTC. Translation gives CASLFPAGYEQYF.

This clonotype was observed a few times. The chain joins TRBV7-2 to TRBJ1-4; the D gene is possibly TRBD1 (6 bases). V was cut by 1 base and J by 7 bases, with 16 bases left in between. Germline-derived CDR1 and CDR2 are SGHTA and FQGNSA. The CDR3 extends over 16 amino acids. The DNA for the CDR3 is TGTGCCAGCAGCTTAGATGGGACCCCGGGGGCTGAAAAACTGTTTTTT. Its protein product is CASSLDGTPGAEKLFF.

This clonotype was observed a few times. This sequence joins TRBV5-1 and TRBJ2-5, with 14 bases aligning to TRBD2. The CDR3 loop spans 15 amino acids. CDR1 is SGHRS and CDR2 is YFSETQ in the germline V gene. J lost 5 bases, V lost 4 bases, and 4 bases had no gene match. The CDR3, as DNA: TGCGCCAGCAGCGCGGGACTAGCGGGAGTCGAGACCCAGTACTTC. The encoded protein is CASSAGLAGVETQYF.

This clonotype appeared many times. The rearrangement uses TRBV12-3 or TRBV12-4 and TRBJ2-7; D uncertain. Between the trimmed V and J ends, which lost 5 bases and 3 bases, there was a span of 8 bases. CDR3 length equals 12 residues. This CDR3 reads CASSPQYYEQYF. CDR3 coding DNA: TGTGCCAGCAGTCCACAGTACTACGAGCAGTACTTC.

The chain joins TRBV7-6 to TRBJ1-5; D call uncertain. The CDR3 consists of 13 residues. Trimming pared 1 base from V and 8 bases from J, leaving 9 bases between. Germline loops: CDR1 SGHVS, CDR2 FNYEAQ. The CDR3 sequence: CASSLGGGEPQHF. The CDR3 coding sequence is TGTGCCAGCAGCTTAGGGGGTGGTGAGCCCCAGCATTTT.

This clonotype occurred a few times. The rearrangement links TRBV7-9 to TRBJ2-7; D possibly corresponds to TRBD2 (6 bases). Trimming stripped 5 bases from V and 3 bases from J, with 20 bases between. This CDR3 is built from 16 residues. Germline V lookup: CDR1 SEHNR, CDR2 FQNEAQ (reference sequence). The CDR3 DNA reads as TGTGCCAGCAGCGCCCCATTAGACGGGAGTCTCTACGAGCAGTACTTC. The encoded protein is CASSAPLDGSLYEQYF.

This clonotype was counted ten times or more. CDR3 residues: CASTEPMYNEQFF. For the CDR3, the DNA is TGCGCCAGCACCGAACCGATGTACAATGAGCAGTTCTTC. This rearrangement joins TRBV5-1 to TRBJ2-1; D is undetermined. Per germline, CDR1 SGHRS and CDR2 YFSETQ. Trimming removed 6 bases at V and 4 bases at J, with 11 bases between. CDR3 length: 13 amino acids.

This clonotype was picked up many times. This sequence joins TRBV27 and TRBJ2-7, with 9 bases aligning to TRBD2. This CDR3 comprises 17 residues. The germline gives CDR1 MNHEY, CDR2 SMNVEV (reference sequence). V shed 0 bases and J 3 bases; nucleotides not matched to a gene: 9. The CDR3 DNA sequence: TGTGCCAGCAGTTTATCCAGTCGGGCTAGCGGGATCTACGAGCAGTACTTC. Translating gives CASSLSSRASGIYEQYF.

V and J are TRBV29-1 and TRBJ2-1; 8 bases fit TRBD2. The CDR3 has 14 residues. After removal of 4 bases from V and 15 bases from J, the junction contained 17 bases not matched to a gene. Germline loops: CDR1 SQVTM, CDR2 ANQGSEA. CDR3 region: CSVGLKLAELSWFF. CDR3 DNA: TGCAGCGTTGGACTCAAACTAGCGGAGTTGAGTTGGTTCTTC.

In its sample, this clonotype was seen a few times. V gene TRBV12-3 or TRBV12-4 combines with J gene TRBJ2-1; D is possibly TRBD1 (6 bases). The CDR3 is 16 amino acids. The ends were cut back, 6 bases at V and 3 bases at J, with 18 bases in the middle. CDR3 bases: TGTGCCAGCAGCTTCCGGTGGGGGCGAAACTACAATGAGCAGTTCTTC. Residues: CASSFRWGRNYNEQFF.

The table lists this clonotype with many counts. J is TRBJ2-2 and V is TRBV6-2 or TRBV6-3; D remains ambiguous. This CDR3 contains 15 residues. V was shortened by 2 bases and J by 4 bases, with 11 bases between the two germline ends. Germline CDR1 and CDR2: MNHEY and SVGEGT. In nucleotides, the CDR3 is TGTGCCAGCAGTTACGCTTCCTTCTCCACCGGGGAGCTGTTTTTT. Residues: CASSYASFSTGELFF.